The 31 T cell receptor beta chains presented below share a single source sample, sequenced in a study of CD8+ T cells in alopecia areata. As to treatment: oral pan-JAK inhibitor, 5-10 mg twice daily. Extracted RNA was reverse transcribed into cDNA, the sequencing template. This table comes from immunoSEQ multiplex PCR, and its TCRdb copy is limited to in-frame clones, with some not included. The table has hundreds of thousands of clones, about 62% seen once. The source material was CD4+ T cells sorted from blood, sampled around week 53, from a patient treated with tofacitinib. The source is a human donor with alopecia areata.

The rearrangement links TRBV7-3 to TRBJ1-2, with 12 bases matching TRBD1. The CDR3 is 17 residues long. With 5 bases clipped from V and 3 bases from J, the junction kept 10 bases outside the gene matches. The V gene's germline CDR1 is SGHTA and CDR2 FQGTGA. This CDR3 reads CASSPPGQGARDYGYTF. CDR3 sequence (DNA): TGTGCCAGCAGCCCACCGGGACAGGGGGCGAGAGACTATGGCTACACCTTC.

This clone has a handful of counts. This same CDR3 is encoded by further DNA sequences in the sample. The chain combines TRBV29-1 with TRBJ2-5, with D unresolved. CDR3 size: 10 residues. Germline-derived CDR1 and CDR2 are SQVTM and ANQGSEA. V was trimmed by 6 bases and J by 2 bases, leaving 4 bases between them. CDR3 protein: CSVAQETQYF. DNA of the CDR3: TGCAGCGTCGCACAAGAGACCCAGTACTTC.

This chain uses TRBV29-1 with TRBJ2-5, with D possibly being TRBD2 (7 bases). With 8 bases removed from V and 5 bases from J, the gap between germline ends came to 15 bases. The CDR3 runs 12 residues. In germline, CDR1 is SQVTM, CDR2 ANQGSEA. The CDR3 nucleotides are TGCAGCATACAAGGGGGGGCCGAGACCCAGTACTTC. Translated, it gives CSIQGGAETQYF.

This clone was observed once. This chain joins TRBV11-2 and TRBJ1-2, with D perhaps matching TRBD1 (5 bases). The CDR3 is 14 residues long. V was pared by 4 bases and J by 6 bases, with 15 bases between. Germline V gives CDR1 SGHAT, CDR2 FQNNGV. The CDR3 DNA reads as TGTGCCAGCAGCTCTTTACAGGAAGGTCATGGCTACACCTTC. This codes for CASSSLQEGHGYTF.

At least ten counts were recorded for this clone. The chain uses TRBV5-6 and TRBJ2-6, with D unclear. The V gene's germline CDR1 is SGHDT and CDR2 YYEEEE. The CDR3 extends over 14 amino acids. V shed 5 bases and J shed 1 base, with 7 bases lying between them. CDR3: CASREKSGANVLTF. The CDR3 nucleotides read TGTGCCAGCAGAGAGAAGTCTGGGGCCAACGTCCTGACTTTC.

J is TRBJ2-2 and V is TRBV7-2; TRBD1 matches 8 bases. The ends lost 7 bases at V and 3 bases at J; junction bases unmatched: 7. The CDR3 has 15 residues. CDR1 and CDR2 from the germline V gene are SGHTA and FQGNSA. As DNA, the CDR3 is TGTGCCAGCACCAAACTGACAGGGGACACCGGGGAGCTGTTTTTT. Its translation: CASTKLTGDTGELFF.

This clone was detected a few times. The V gene is TRBV7-2, the J gene TRBJ2-2; D uncertain. The germline gives CDR1 SGHTA, CDR2 FQGNSA. Trimming cost V 5 bases and J 0 bases, with 13 bases left between them. The CDR3 is made up of 16 amino acids. The CDR3 DNA reads TGTGCCAGCAGCGACCGGACCGGAACGAACACCGGGGAGCTGTTTTTT. This codes for CASSDRTGTNTGELFF.

The J gene is TRBJ1-1, the V gene TRBV9; D gene ambiguous. Per the germline V gene, CDR1 is SGDLS and CDR2 is YYNGEE. The V end lost 4 bases, the J end lost 7 bases, and 14 bases lay between the germline ends. The CDR3 consists of 13 residues. For the CDR3, the DNA is TGTGCCAGCAGCAAAACCCAGGTGGGTGAAGCTTTCTTT. Translating gives CASSKTQVGEAFF.

In DNA, the CDR3 is TGTGCCTGGAGTAAACAGGCCAACTATGGCTACACCTTC. This translates into CAWSKQANYGYTF. The V and J genes are TRBV30 and TRBJ1-2, with D tentatively TRBD1 (5 bases). This CDR3 contains 13 residues. Germline CDR1 and CDR2: GTSNPN and SVGIG (reference sequence). Trimming stripped 2 bases from V and 2 bases from J, with 9 bases between.

This clone showed up just a few times. The chain couples TRBV4-2 to TRBJ1-1; weak D call: TRBD1 (5 bases). Trimming shortened V by 2 bases and J by 4 bases, and 14 bases separated the two germline ends. Germline lookup yields CDR1 LGHNA and CDR2 YNFKEQ. The CDR3 runs to 15 residues. The CDR3 loop is CASSQPPGSGTEAFF. In DNA form, the CDR3 reads TGTGCCAGCAGCCAACCCCCAGGGTCTGGCACTGAAGCTTTCTTT.

The V call is TRBV9, the J call TRBJ1-6; D is possibly TRBD1 (6 bases). Germline V gene data show CDR1 as SGDLS and CDR2 as YYNGEE. CDR3 length: 15 amino acids. The germline V and J ends were trimmed by 0 bases and 7 bases, with 11 bases remaining between them. The CDR3 DNA sequence: TGTGCCAGCAGCGTAGCCAGGGGCTTCAATTCACCCCTCCACTTT. Amino acids: CASSVARGFNSPLHF.

As for this clone: Compared with germline, one end of the junction differs, possibly owing to a read error. The DNA for the CDR3 is TGCAGCGTTGAAGGTAAAGGCCCGAGGCGTTTT. Its translation is CSVEGKGPRRF. The chain carries TRBV29-1 and TRBJ2-3, with unresolved D. CDR3 length equals 11 residues. Germline-derived CDR1 and CDR2 are SQVTM and ANQGSEA.

The CDR3 sequence: CASRPDSGGYTF. The CDR3 DNA follows: TGTGCCAGCAGACCGGACAGCGGTGGCTACACCTTC. The rearrangement links TRBV7-2 to TRBJ1-2, with D tentatively TRBD1 (6 bases). The CDR3 is 12 residues long. Germline V gene lookup returns CDR1 SGHTA and CDR2 FQGNSA. Trimming took off 6 bases at V and 7 bases at J, with 12 bases between the two ends.

The chain uses TRBV5-1 and TRBJ2-7; unclear D gene. This CDR3 comprises 14 residues. Germline-derived CDR1 and CDR2 are SGHRS and YFSETQ. V was clipped by 4 bases and J by 6 bases, with 17 bases between them. The CDR3 is CASSQGSPLAEQYF. DNA of the CDR3: TGCGCCAGCAGCCAAGGATCCCCCCTGGCCGAGCAGTACTTC.

The chain uses TRBV30 and TRBJ1-2; TRBD1 is a possible D gene (5 bases). The length of the CDR3 is 12 residues. Germline CDR1 is GTSNPN and CDR2 is SVGIG (reference sequence). The germline V and J ends were trimmed by 0 bases and 9 bases, with 11 bases remaining between them. CDR3 in DNA: TGTGCCTGGAGTGTACGAGGGGAGAGCTACACCTTC. Amino acids: CAWSVRGESYTF.

The chain links TRBV29-1 to TRBJ1-2; possibly TRBD1 for D (5 bases). The CDR3 spans 13 residues. Trimming shortened V by 4 bases and J by 0 bases, and 9 bases separated the two germline ends. Germline CDR1 and CDR2: SQVTM and ANQGSEA. The CDR3 protein is CSVGQLANYGYTF. The CDR3 DNA is TGCAGCGTTGGACAGCTAGCTAACTATGGCTACACCTTC.

The rearrangement uses TRBV5-1 and TRBJ2-7, with D hard to call. Germline V gene sequence: CDR1 SGHRS, CDR2 YFSETQ. This CDR3 comprises 14 residues. Trimming removed 1 base from V and 1 base from J, with 9 bases in between. The CDR3 bases are TGCGCCAGCAGCTTGACTGGACGGTCCTACGAGCAGTACTTC. Its protein is CASSLTGRSYEQYF.

Regarding this clone: In the same sample, other DNA sequences code for this CDR3. This chain joins TRBV29-1 and TRBJ1-2, with a weak D call TRBD1 (5 bases). Germline CDR1 reads SQVTM; CDR2 reads ANQGSEA. The CDR3 is 12 residues long. V dropped 3 bases and J dropped 4 bases, with 9 bases sitting between them. The CDR3 reads CSVDGGSYGYTF. The CDR3, as DNA: TGCAGCGTTGACGGGGGGAGCTATGGCTACACCTTC.

This clone was picked up a small number of times. The rearrangement uses TRBV10-3 and TRBJ2-5; possible D gene TRBD2, 7 bases. From germline, CDR1 is ENHRY and CDR2 SYGVKD. Trimming took 4 bases from V and 5 from J, leaving 17 bases between them. The CDR3 is made up of 15 amino acids. In nucleotides, the CDR3 is TGTGCCATCAGTGGAGTCTTGGCGGGGGCGGAGACCCAGTACTTC. Protein sequence: CAISGVLAGAETQYF.

The chain joins TRBV2 to TRBJ2-2; D not certain. The V end lost 6 bases, the J end lost 5 bases, and 13 bases lay between the germline ends. There are 14 residues in the CDR3. Germline values: CDR1 SNHLY, CDR2 FYNNEI. The CDR3 spells CASRSQSRTGELFF. CDR3 sequence (DNA): TGTGCCAGCAGGTCACAGAGTCGGACCGGGGAGCTGTTTTTT.

This clone was observed once. The V call is TRBV30, the J call TRBJ2-1; D gene unclear. Germline V gene lookup returns CDR1 GTSNPN and CDR2 SVGIG (reference sequence). Trimming took 4 bases from V and 4 from J, leaving 8 bases between them. This CDR3 region has 12 residues. CDR3 amino acids: CAWTEGYNEQFF. The DNA for the CDR3 is TGTGCCTGGACGGAAGGGTACAATGAGCAGTTCTTC.

The rearrangement joins TRBV5-1 to TRBJ1-6; D is unclear. In germline, CDR1 is SGHRS, CDR2 YFSETQ. V was shortened by 0 bases and J by 14 bases, with 18 bases between the two germline ends. This CDR3 has 15 residues. The CDR3 region is CASSLDGSHQFTLHF. CDR3 DNA sequence: TGCGCCAGCAGCTTGGATGGCAGCCACCAATTCACCCTCCACTTT.

The CDR3 sequence: CASSDGPSGNIQYF. The CDR3 nucleotides are TGTGCCAGCAGTGATGGACCTTCAGGGAACATTCAGTACTTC. This chain uses TRBV9 with TRBJ2-4, with a weak D call TRBD1 (5 bases). The V end lost 5 bases, the J end lost 7 bases, and 16 bases lay between the germline ends. The germline V gene encodes CDR1 SGDLS and CDR2 YYNGEE. This CDR3 has 14 residues.

This clone showed up just a few times. V usage is TRBV30 and J usage is TRBJ2-2; no firm D call. This CDR3 region has 10 residues. V lost 2 bases to trimming and J lost 7 bases, with 2 bases between them. Germline V lookup: CDR1 GTSNPN, CDR2 SVGIG (reference sequence). CDR3 amino acids: CAWSYGELFF. Written as DNA, the CDR3 is TGTGCCTGGAGTTACGGGGAGCTGTTTTTT.

This chain uses TRBV15 with TRBJ1-2; D uncertain. The germline CDR1 and CDR2 sequences are LNHNV and YYDKDF (reference sequence). The germline V and J ends were trimmed by 0 bases and 4 bases, with 9 bases remaining between them. This CDR3 contains 14 residues. The CDR3 nucleotides are TGTGCCACCAGCAGAGAGAAGGTGAGCTATGGCTACACCTTC. Its translation: CATSREKVSYGYTF.

This clone was observed a single time. V usage is TRBV7-2 and J usage is TRBJ2-2; TRBD1 matches at 7 bases. This CDR3 comprises 14 residues. Germline V lookup: CDR1 SGHTA, CDR2 FQGNSA. Trimming at V came to 5 bases and at J to 8 bases, leaving 8 bases not matched to a gene. CDR3 loop: CASSPRQGSGELFF. The CDR3 DNA follows: TGTGCCAGCAGCCCAAGACAGGGATCGGGGGAGCTGTTTTTT. The whole variable domain, filled in from reference TRBV7-2 and TRBJ2-2, reads GAGVSQSPSNKVTEKGKDVELRCDPISGHTALYWYRQSLGQGLEFLIYFQGNSAPDKSGLPSDRFSAERTGGSVSTLTIQRTQQEDSAVYLCASSPRQGSGELFFGEGSRLTVL.

V and J are TRBV5-1 and TRBJ2-3; D gene uncertain. Germline CDR1 is SGHRS and CDR2 is YFSETQ. V was pared by 4 bases and J by 5 bases, with 2 bases between. CDR3 size: 10 residues. The CDR3 loop reads CASSGDTQYF. CDR3 DNA: TGCGCCAGCAGCGGAGATACGCAGTATTTT.

This rearrangement joins TRBV12-5 to TRBJ2-3; TRBD1 matches at 7 bases. The junction had 5 bases not matched to a gene; V was cut back by 2 bases and J by 0 bases. This CDR3 has 16 residues. Germline CDR1 is LGHNT and CDR2 is FRNRAP. CDR3 DNA: TGTGCTAGTGGTTTGCCCAGGGACAGTAGCACAGATACGCAGTATTTT. Amino acids: CASGLPRDSSTDTQYF.

V and J are TRBV5-1 and TRBJ2-5, with 10 bases matching TRBD1. V lost 4 bases and J lost 5; bases outside the gene matches: 8. The CDR3 consists of 15 residues. Germline V gene data show CDR1 as SGHRS and CDR2 as YFSETQ. The CDR3 nucleotides are TGCGCCAGCAGCAGAGCCGGGACAGGGGAGGAGACCCAGTACTTC. This gives the protein CASSRAGTGEETQYF.

V usage is TRBV6-1 and J usage is TRBJ2-7; 9 bases are shared with TRBD2. This CDR3 is 16 amino acids long. The V segment lost 0 bases and the J segment 2 bases; nucleotides outside the gene matches: 5. From germline, CDR1 is MNHNS and CDR2 SASEGT. The CDR3 loop reads CASSEANSGGAYEQYF. The CDR3 bases are TGTGCCAGCAGTGAAGCGAATAGCGGGGGAGCCTACGAGCAGTACTTC.

This clone was found once. The V call is TRBV29-1, the J call TRBJ2-1; the match to TRBD1 covers 11 bases. Germline CDR1 reads SQVTM; CDR2 reads ANQGSEA. V lost 5 bases to trimming and J lost 7 bases; unmatched junction nucleotides: 10. The CDR3 sequence is 15 residues long. This CDR3 reads CSVRAGGQGENEQFF. The CDR3 region has the DNA TGCAGCGTTCGAGCCGGGGGACAGGGGGAGAATGAGCAGTTCTTC.